These 21 T cell receptor beta chains share one sample of origin, sequenced in a study of OX40 agonist ivuxolimab in advanced cancers. Some clones are missing from TCRdb's copy, which holds only in-frame ones; the method was immunoSEQ multiplex PCR. Found here are around 58,000 clones, approximately 87% of them singletons; the top ten hold 5.2%. The sample in question was CD4+ or CD8+ T cells sorted from blood, obtained in a trial of the OX40 agonist ivuxolimab. The receptors here all came from an adult with an advanced solid tumor such as melanoma, head and neck, liver or kidney cancer.

The CDR3 nucleotides read TGTGCCAGCAGCGCAGGAAGGGGGGCCTACAATGAGCAGTTCTTC. This encodes CASSAGRGAYNEQFF. The rearrangement joins TRBV6-1 to TRBJ2-1; D tentatively reads TRBD1 or TRBD2 (6 bases each). This CDR3 has 15 residues. The ends were cut back, 6 bases at V and 2 bases at J, with 14 bases in the middle. Germline loops: CDR1 MNHNS, CDR2 SASEGT.

The chain combines TRBV5-6 with TRBJ2-5, with a weak D call TRBD1 (5 bases). Germline-derived CDR1 and CDR2 are SGHDT and YYEEEE. CDR3 length: 14 residues. Trimming shortened V by 0 bases and J by 1 base, and 7 bases separated the two germline ends. The CDR3 DNA follows: TGTGCCAGCAGCTTGGCCGACAGCCAAGAGACCCAGTACTTC. It translates to CASSLADSQETQYF.

This chain joins TRBV5-4 and TRBJ2-5; 8 nucleotides align to TRBD1. The V segment lost 6 bases and the J segment 2 bases; nucleotides outside the gene matches: 6. Germline values: CDR1 SGHNT, CDR2 YYREEE (reference sequence). This CDR3 is 14 amino acids long. The CDR3: CASTLGTGQETQYF. The CDR3 DNA reads TGTGCCAGCACCCTCGGGACAGGTCAAGAGACCCAGTACTTC.

V is TRBV6-6 and J is TRBJ1-5; 9 bases line up with TRBD1. This CDR3 has 14 amino acids. The V gene's germline CDR1 is MNHNY and CDR2 SVGAGI (reference sequence). The trim removed 6 bases at V and 1 base at J, leaving 1 base unmatched. The CDR3 nucleotides read TGTGCCAGCAGCGGACAGGGGAGCAATCAGCCCCAGCATTTT. It encodes CASSGQGSNQPQHF.

This clone was seen a handful of times. The chain uses TRBV15 and TRBJ2-3; D remains unclear. The length of the CDR3 is 13 residues. With 3 bases removed from V and 6 bases from J, the gap between germline ends came to 10 bases. In germline, CDR1 is LNHNV, CDR2 YYDKDF (reference sequence). The CDR3 nucleotides are TGTGCCACCAGCAGTTTAGGGTGGGATACGCAGTATTTT. Encoded protein: CATSSLGWDTQYF.

The CDR3 loop is CASSLGDSTYEQYF. CDR3 coding DNA: TGTGCCAGCAGCCTTGGGGACAGCACCTACGAGCAGTACTTC. V usage is TRBV7-7 and J usage is TRBJ2-7; 7 bases are a match to TRBD1. With 5 bases clipped from V and 2 bases from J, the junction kept 6 bases outside the gene matches. The CDR3 runs 14 residues. Germline CDR1 and CDR2: SSHAT and FNYEAQ (reference sequence).

As for this clone: One end of the junction is discordant with germline, which a read error may explain. The chain is built from TRBV7-7 and TRBJ2-5, with D possibly called TRBD1 or TRBD2 (5 bases each). In germline, CDR1 is SSHAT, CDR2 FNYEAQ (reference sequence). The CDR3 is made up of 15 amino acids. The CDR3: CASSKRGDVQETQYF. The CDR3, as DNA: TGTGCTAGCAGCAAAAGAGGGGACGTTCAAGAGACCCAGTACTTC.

This clone was observed a single time. The genes are TRBV27 and TRBJ1-2; the match to TRBD1 covers 11 bases. V shed 5 bases and J 4 bases; nucleotides not matched to a gene: 12. This CDR3 is built from 17 residues. The V gene's germline CDR1 is MNHEY and CDR2 SMNVEV (reference sequence). The CDR3 sequence: CASSPRTGGRISYGYTF. DNA for the CDR3: TGTGCCAGCAGTCCCCGGACAGGGGGCCGGATCAGCTATGGCTACACCTTC.

The chain recombines TRBV5-5 with TRBJ2-7; 8 bases are shared with TRBD1. The germline CDR1 and CDR2 sequences are SGHKS and YYEKEE (reference sequence). The CDR3 runs 14 residues. The V gene end was trimmed by 4 bases and the J gene end by 6 bases; junction bases not matched to a gene: 9. The CDR3 coding sequence is TGTGCCAGCAGCCTGACGGACAGGGTACGCGAGCAGTACTTC. Translation: CASSLTDRVREQYF.

This chain links TRBV6-5 with TRBJ1-6; D gene unclear. The CDR3 covers 12 residues. V shed 0 bases and J shed 14 bases, with 8 bases lying between them. Germline assignment: CDR1 MNHEY and CDR2 SVGAGI. DNA of the CDR3: TGTGCCAGCAGTTACTCGGTGGGCACCCTCCACTTT. Translated: CASSYSVGTLHF.

The chain is built from TRBV5-6 and TRBJ2-1; D is perhaps TRBD2 (6 bases). V dropped 0 bases and J dropped 3 bases, with 13 bases sitting between them. Germline CDR1 SGHDT, CDR2 YYEEEE. The length of the CDR3 is 16 residues. The CDR3 nucleotides read TGTGCCAGCAGCTTGGAGAGAGGGGAGGTCTACAATGAGCAGTTCTTC. It specifies CASSLERGEVYNEQFF.

The chain links TRBV5-5 to TRBJ1-4; no clear D. The germline gives CDR1 SGHKS, CDR2 YYEKEE (reference sequence). V was cut by 4 bases and J by 0 bases, with 10 bases left in between. The CDR3 is 15 residues long. CDR3: CASSKSISTNEKLFF. CDR3 DNA: TGTGCCAGCAGCAAAAGCATCTCAACTAATGAAAAACTGTTTTTT.

This clone is deemed medium-sized. V is TRBV4-1 and J is TRBJ2-1, with D uncertain. The germline gives CDR1 MGHRA, CDR2 YSYEKL. The ends were cut back, 3 bases at V and 1 base at J, with 13 bases in the middle. This CDR3 has 16 residues. In nucleotides, the CDR3 is TGCGCCAGCAGCCACGTGGACCTCGTTTCCTACAATGAGCAGTTCTTC. It is translated as CASSHVDLVSYNEQFF.

The chain employs TRBV15 and TRBJ2-3; unclear D gene. V was cut by 2 bases and J by 4 bases, with 7 bases left in between. CDR3 length: 13 amino acids. Germline CDR1 and CDR2: LNHNV and YYDKDF (reference sequence). CDR3 nucleotide sequence: TGTGCCACCAGCAGACATTGGCCAGATACGCAGTATTTT. Protein sequence: CATSRHWPDTQYF.

The V and J genes are TRBV5-1 and TRBJ2-6; D not certain. In germline, CDR1 is SGHRS, CDR2 YFSETQ. V lost 1 base and J 0 bases, leaving 5 bases between the germline ends. The CDR3 has 15 residues. The CDR3 loop is CASSLTVSGANVLTF. CDR3 nucleotides: TGCGCCAGCAGCTTGACCGTCTCTGGGGCCAACGTCCTGACTTTC.

The gene calls are TRBV5-6 and TRBJ1-6, with D unclear. V was shortened by 5 bases and J by 8 bases, with 14 bases between the two germline ends. The length of the CDR3 is 14 residues. In germline, CDR1 is SGHDT, CDR2 YYEEEE. Here the CDR3 reads CASRTGRGHSPLHF. CDR3 in DNA: TGTGCCAGCAGGACCGGCCGAGGCCATTCACCCCTCCACTTT. Using reference TRBV5-6 and TRBJ1-6 for the parts outside the CDR3, the full variable domain is DAGVTQSPTHLIKTRGQQVTLRCSPKSGHDTVSWYQQALGQGPQFIFQYYEEEERQRGNFPDRFSGHQFPNYSSELNVNALLLGDSALYLCASRTGRGHSPLHFGNGTRLTVT.

The chain recombines TRBV5-1 with TRBJ2-1; possible D gene TRBD1, 5 bases. V was clipped by 4 bases and J by 6 bases, with 11 bases between them. There are 13 residues in the CDR3. Germline V CDR1 and CDR2: SGHRS, YFSETQ. As DNA, the CDR3 is TGCGCCAGCAGCAGGGGTGATTTCAATGAGCAGTTCTTC. Protein sequence: CASSRGDFNEQFF.

The genes are TRBV7-2 and TRBJ1-1; 7 positions agree with TRBD1. This CDR3 is 14 amino acids long. Per germline, CDR1 SGHTA and CDR2 FQGNSA. Germline trimming cut 1 base from V and 5 bases from J; bases unmatched to any gene: 4. CDR3 DNA: TGTGCCAGCAGCTTAGTCCAGGGGGTGACTGAAGCTTTCTTT. Translating gives CASSLVQGVTEAFF.

V usage is TRBV5-1 and J usage is TRBJ2-3; TRBD2 matches 9 bases. With V trimmed by 1 base and J by 0 bases, 6 bases remained unmatched. Germline V lookup: CDR1 SGHRS, CDR2 YFSETQ. CDR3 length: 17 residues. The CDR3 reads CASSLQTSGLSTDTQYF. CDR3 in DNA: TGCGCCAGCAGCTTGCAAACTAGCGGGCTTAGCACAGATACGCAGTATTTT.

V is TRBV29-1 and J is TRBJ1-1; possibly TRBD1 for D (5 bases). The germline gives CDR1 SQVTM, CDR2 ANQGSEA. V gave up 3 bases and J gave up 1 base, with 12 bases separating them. This CDR3 has 14 amino acids. The CDR3 reads CSVDVSGQNTEAFF. The CDR3 DNA sequence: TGCAGCGTTGATGTGTCGGGGCAGAACACTGAAGCTTTCTTT.

V gene TRBV6-5 combines with J gene TRBJ1-1, with D maybe TRBD1 (6 bases). The CDR3 extends over 14 amino acids. Germline-derived CDR1 and CDR2 are MNHEY and SVGAGI. The germline V and J ends were trimmed by 4 bases and 2 bases, with 11 bases remaining between them. CDR3 DNA sequence: TGTGCCAGCAGTTTCGGACAGCCTAACACTGAAGCTTTCTTT. Protein product: CASSFGQPNTEAFF.